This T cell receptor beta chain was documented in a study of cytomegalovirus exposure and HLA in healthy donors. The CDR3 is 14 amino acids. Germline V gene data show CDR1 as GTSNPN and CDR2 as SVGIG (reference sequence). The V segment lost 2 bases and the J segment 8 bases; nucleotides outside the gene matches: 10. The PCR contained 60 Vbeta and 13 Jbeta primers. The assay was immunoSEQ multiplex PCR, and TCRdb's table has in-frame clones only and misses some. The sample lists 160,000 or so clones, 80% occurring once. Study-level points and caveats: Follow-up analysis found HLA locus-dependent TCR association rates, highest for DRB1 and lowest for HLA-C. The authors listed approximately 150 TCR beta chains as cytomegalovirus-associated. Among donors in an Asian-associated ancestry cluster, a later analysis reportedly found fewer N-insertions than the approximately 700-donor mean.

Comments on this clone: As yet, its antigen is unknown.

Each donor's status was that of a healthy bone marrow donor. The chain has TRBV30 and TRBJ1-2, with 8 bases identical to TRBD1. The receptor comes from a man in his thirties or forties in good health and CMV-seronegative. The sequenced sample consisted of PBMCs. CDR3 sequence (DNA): TGTGCCTGGAGTTTGAGACAGGGGATGGAAGGCTACACCTTC. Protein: CAWSLRQGMEGYTF.